A single sample gave rise to the 3 T cell receptor beta chains below, sequenced in a study of identical twins. TCRdb analysed the 5' RACE reads with MiXCR anew, one entry per CDR3 protein. The repertoire includes roughly 240,000 distinct CDR3 sequences, approximately 8% of them detected once, and around 5% sits in the top ten. This sample was also put to use in a study of yellow fever vaccine responses in identical twins.

Material for sequencing was CD8+ T cells sorted from blood. The receptors were sampled from a woman aged 18-29 years in good health.

This clonotype was found many times. The chain links TRBV9 to TRBJ2-5, with D possibly called TRBD1 or TRBD2 (6 bases each). CDR3 length: 14 residues. Trimming cost V 4 bases and J 4 bases, with 14 bases left between them. Germline-derived CDR1 and CDR2 are SGDLS and YYNGEE. The CDR3 DNA is TGTGCCAGCAGCACACAGGGAGGTGGAGAGACCCAGTACTTC. As protein: CASSTQGGGETQYF.

This clonotype was seen ten or more times. The rearrangement uses TRBV12-3 or TRBV12-4 and TRBJ2-2; D is perhaps TRBD1 (6 bases). Trimming removed 8 bases from V and 1 base from J, with 14 bases in between. The CDR3 runs to 15 residues. This CDR3 is CASFMRGLNTGELFF. The CDR3 nucleotides are TGTGCCAGCTTTATGAGGGGGTTGAACACCGGGGAGCTGTTTTTT.

This clonotype was recorded a few times. V usage is TRBV7-9 and J usage is TRBJ1-2; D is uncertain. V was trimmed by 5 bases and J by 2 bases, leaving 12 bases between them. The CDR3 is 14 amino acids. Germline CDR1 SEHNR, CDR2 FQNEAQ (reference sequence). The CDR3 nucleotides are TGTGCCAGCAGCGGCACGTCTTTAAACTATGGCTACACCTTC. The encoded protein is CASSGTSLNYGYTF.